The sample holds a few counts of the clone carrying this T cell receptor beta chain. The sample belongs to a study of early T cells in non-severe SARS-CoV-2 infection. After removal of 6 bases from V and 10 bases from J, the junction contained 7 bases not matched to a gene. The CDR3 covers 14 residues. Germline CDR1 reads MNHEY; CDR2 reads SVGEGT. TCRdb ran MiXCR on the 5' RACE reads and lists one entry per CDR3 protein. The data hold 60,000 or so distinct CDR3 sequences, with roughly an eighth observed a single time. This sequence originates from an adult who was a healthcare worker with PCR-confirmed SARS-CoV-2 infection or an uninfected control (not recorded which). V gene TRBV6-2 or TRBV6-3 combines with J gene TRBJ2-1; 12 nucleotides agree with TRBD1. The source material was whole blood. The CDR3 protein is CASRSGTGGREQFF. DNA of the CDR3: TGTGCCAGCAGATCCGGGACAGGGGGCAGGGAGCAGTTCTTC.